Listed below are T cell receptor beta chains from one sample, sequenced in a study of CD8+ T cells in alopecia areata. The table came from immunoSEQ multiplex PCR; TCRdb's copy has only in-frame clones and leaves some out. The repertoire consists of around 190,000 clones, with about 65% occurring once and the leading ten covering 1.3%. The source material was CD4+ T cells sorted from blood, sampled at approximately week 50, from a patient treated with tofacitinib. These receptors originate from a human donor with alopecia areata. The CDR3 runs from the conserved cysteine through the conserved F or W. A D gene is named only where the DNA matches it firmly. Part of the rows lack a size; the others show once, few, many or a class for expanded clones.

j_call,v_call,clone_size,d_call,cdr3_nt,cdr3_aa
TRBJ2-3,TRBV7-8,-,TRBD1,TGTGCCAGCAGCTTGAGCCGGGACAGCCCGCAGTATTTT,CASSLSRDSPQYF
TRBJ1-6,TRBV5-4,-,-,TGTGCCAGCAGCTTTGACAGAAATTCACCCCTCCACTTT,CASSFDRNSPLHF
TRBJ1-2,TRBV25-1,-,-,TGTGCCAGCAGTGATTCTTTGGATGATACTCTTTCCTATGGCTACACCTTC,CASSDSLDDTLSYGYTF
TRBJ1-2,TRBV5-1,-,-,TGCGCCAGCAGCCCGGGGACCGCCGGAGTTAACTATGGCTACACCTTC,CASSPGTAGVNYGYTF
TRBJ2-1,TRBV9,-,-,TGTGCCAGTGGCTCGGCAACAGGGTCCTACAATGAGCAGTTCTTC,CASGSATGSYNEQFF
TRBJ2-5,TRBV5-1,-,-,TGCGCCAGCAGCTTGGGACAAGAGACCCAGTACTTC,CASSLGQETQYF
TRBJ1-6,TRBV5-4,-,TRBD1,TGTGCCAGCAGCTTCCAGGGGGTAAATAATTCACCCCTCCACTTT,CASSFQGVNNSPLHF
TRBJ2-7,TRBV29-1,few,-,TGCAGCGTTGCCGATCCCAACCTCAGAGGGCAGTACTTC,CSVADPNLRGQYF
TRBJ2-5,TRBV9,-,-,TGTGCCAGCACCCGCTCGCGGGGCTTGGGGCAAGAGACCCAGTACTTC,CASTRSRGLGQETQYF
TRBJ1-2,TRBV6-6,-,TRBD1,TGTGCCAGCAGTTTTGGGGACAGGAGCTATGGCTACACCTTC,CASSFGDRSYGYTF
TRBJ1-1,TRBV2,-,-,TGTGCCAGCAGTGAGTCCCCGAACACTGAAGCTTTCTTT,CASSESPNTEAFF
TRBJ2-7,TRBV30,-,-,TGTGCCTGGTCAACCGGGACCTACGAGCAGTACTTC,CAWSTGTYEQYF
TRBJ1-1,TRBV14,-,-,TGTGCCAGCAGCCAATCCCGGGACGGTGGGGGAGCTTTCTTT,CASSQSRDGGGAFF
TRBJ1-2,TRBV7-8,-,TRBD1,TGTGCCAGCAGCTCCCGGGACAGACCCTATGGCTACACCTTC,CASSSRDRPYGYTF
TRBJ2-4,TRBV14,-,-,TGTGCCAGCAGCCAAGAACGAAACATTCAGTACTTC,CASSQERNIQYF
TRBJ2-1,TRBV25-1,-,TRBD1,TGTGCCAGTACGACAGGGATTAAGGATGAGCAGTTCTTC,CASTTGIKDEQFF
TRBJ2-1,TRBV6-4,once,-,TGTGCCAGCAGTGACGGCCGGGGGAGCGGTGAGCAGTTCTTC,CASSDGRGSGEQFF
TRBJ2-7,TRBV2,-,TRBD2,TGTGCCAGCAGTGCTAGCGGGGGAACCTACGAGCAGTACTTC,CASSASGGTYEQYF
TRBJ1-2,TRBV30,once,TRBD1,TGTGCCTGGAGTGGACCGGGCGGGACAGGGAAGTGGAATGGCTACACCTTC,CAWSGPGGTGKWNGYTF
TRBJ2-7,TRBV29-1,-,TRBD1,TGCAGCGTAAAACGAGCCCCACAGGGGTCCGAGCAGTACTTC,CSVKRAPQGSEQYF
TRBJ2-2,TRBV7-2,-,-,TGTGCCAGCAGCTTAGGTCGTGCGGGCGCGAACACCGGGGAGCTGTTTTTT,CASSLGRAGANTGELFF
TRBJ1-1,TRBV2,-,-,TGTGCCAGCACGGTCGCTACTGAAGCTTTCTTT,CASTVATEAFF
TRBJ2-7,TRBV13,few,TRBD1,TGTGCCAGCAGCTTATCAGCAGGGGGATACGAGCAGTACTTC,CASSLSAGGYEQYF
TRBJ1-6,TRBV7-8,once,TRBD1,TGTGCCAGCAGCTTAGGGGACAGGGAATCACCCCTCCACTTT,CASSLGDRESPLHF
TRBJ1-5,TRBV30,-,TRBD1,TGTGCCTGGAGTCCCGACAGGGGAAATCAGCCCCAGCATTTT,CAWSPDRGNQPQHF
TRBJ2-2,TRBV15,-,TRBD2,TGTGCCACCAGCAGAGGAAGTAGCGGGGTCAACCCGAACACCGGGGAGCTGTTTTTT,CATSRGSSGVNPNTGELFF
TRBJ1-2,TRBV2,-,-,TGTGCCAGCAGTGAATTCTTAGGGGCCGCTGGCTACACCTTC,CASSEFLGAAGYTF
TRBJ1-6,TRBV5-1,-,-,TGCGCCAGCAGCTTGATGAGGGACCGGGGTTCACCCCTCCACTTT,CASSLMRDRGSPLHF
TRBJ1-2,TRBV29-1,few,-,TGCAGCGTTGAAGATAAGGGGAACTATGGCTACACCTTC,CSVEDKGNYGYTF
TRBJ2-7,TRBV6-5,once,TRBD2,TGTGCCAGCAGTAGCGGGACGCCCTACAAGCAGTACTTC,CASSSGTPYKQYF
TRBJ1-5,TRBV19,-,-,TGTGCCAGTAGTATTTGGTCCGGCAGGGCGAGCAATCAGCCCCAGCATTTT,CASSIWSGRASNQPQHF
TRBJ2-2,TRBV15,-,-,TGTGCCACCAGCAGAGATAAGGACACCGGGGAGCTGTTTTTT,CATSRDKDTGELFF
TRBJ2-5,TRBV5-1,-,TRBD1,TGCGCCAGCAGCCTGGGAACCGGGACAGAAGAGACCCAGTACTTC,CASSLGTGTEETQYF
TRBJ2-1,TRBV29-1,-,-,TGCAGCGTGGAACGGCCAGGGGTTGCATTCGGTGAGCAGTTCTTC,CSVERPGVAFGEQFF
TRBJ2-1,TRBV6-5,-,-,TGTGCCAGCAGTTCGGACTGGCGAGTCACTGAGCAGTTCTTC,CASSSDWRVTEQFF
TRBJ2-3,TRBV25-1,-,-,TGTGCCAGCAGTGAGTTAGATACGCAGTATTTT,CASSELDTQYF
TRBJ1-6,TRBV11-3,few,-,TGTGCCAGCAGCTCCCTACAGGATAATTCACCCCTCCACTTT,CASSSLQDNSPLHF
TRBJ2-3,TRBV29-1,few,TRBD2,TGCAGCGTGGTACTAGCGGGGTCCCAGCGGACGCAGTATTTT,CSVVLAGSQRTQYF
TRBJ1-5,TRBV23-1,-,TRBD1,TGCGCCAGCAGTCAGCCTCTCAGGGGGAATCAGCCCCAGCATTTT,CASSQPLRGNQPQHF
TRBJ1-2,TRBV5-6,-,TRBD1,TGTGCCAGCAGCCCCAGGACAGGGAGATATGGCTACACCTTC,CASSPRTGRYGYTF
TRBJ2-3,TRBV5-1,once,-,TGCGCCAGCAGCAGGACAGATACGCAGTATTTT,CASSRTDTQYF
TRBJ1-5,TRBV10-3,-,-,TGTGCCATCAGTGAATCCGGGCAGAGCAATCAGCCCCAGCATTTT,CAISESGQSNQPQHF
TRBJ1-4,TRBV10-2,-,TRBD1,TGCGCCAGCGCCCGGGGGACAGGGAGTTCTGGGGAAAAACTGTTTTTT,CASARGTGSSGEKLFF
TRBJ1-1,TRBV18,once,TRBD1,TGTGCCAGCTCACTGGGACAGGGATTACTAGCTTTCTTT,CASSLGQGLLAFF
TRBJ2-1,TRBV29-1,-,-,TGCAGCAGCGGGGAGGGCAGGGGGATGGAGCAGTTCTTC,CSSGEGRGMEQFF
TRBJ1-2,TRBV9,-,TRBD1,TGTGCCAGCAGCGTAGGTGGGACAGGGATTAACTATGGCTACACCTTC,CASSVGGTGINYGYTF
TRBJ2-7,TRBV5-4,once,-,TGTGCCAGCAGCTTGATGCAGGGTGGCGAGCAGTACTTC,CASSLMQGGEQYF
TRBJ2-3,TRBV14,-,TRBD1,TGTGCCAGCAGCCAAATCCCATTTGGGACAGGGATGACAGATACGCAGTATTTT,CASSQIPFGTGMTDTQYF
TRBJ2-5,TRBV6-5,once,TRBD2,TGTGCCAGCAGTTCCCCGGGACTAGCGGGGAAAGAGACCCAGTACTTC,CASSSPGLAGKETQYF
TRBJ2-1,TRBV29-1,-,TRBD1,TGCAGCGCCAAAGGTGGGACAGGGTCGCCGAGGGGTGAGCAGTTCTTC,CSAKGGTGSPRGEQFF
TRBJ1-4,TRBV12-5,few,-,TGTGCTAGTGGAAGGACAGCTCCTAATGAAAAACTGTTTTTT,CASGRTAPNEKLFF
TRBJ2-3,TRBV9,once,TRBD2,TGTGCCAGCAGCGTAGCCCCGGGGGGGGGCACAGCAGATACGCAGTATTTT,CASSVAPGGGTADTQYF
TRBJ1-5,TRBV29-1,few,-,TGCAGCGTTGCTGGGAATAGCAATCAGCCCCAGCATTTT,CSVAGNSNQPQHF
TRBJ2-3,TRBV7-6,-,-,TGTGCCAGCAGCTTAACCCCCCGAAAGGGGATAGGCACAGATACGCAGTATTTT,CASSLTPRKGIGTDTQYF
TRBJ2-2,TRBV4-1,few,-,TGCGCCAGCAGCCAAGACCCCGGACCTACCGGGGAGCTGTTTTTT,CASSQDPGPTGELFF